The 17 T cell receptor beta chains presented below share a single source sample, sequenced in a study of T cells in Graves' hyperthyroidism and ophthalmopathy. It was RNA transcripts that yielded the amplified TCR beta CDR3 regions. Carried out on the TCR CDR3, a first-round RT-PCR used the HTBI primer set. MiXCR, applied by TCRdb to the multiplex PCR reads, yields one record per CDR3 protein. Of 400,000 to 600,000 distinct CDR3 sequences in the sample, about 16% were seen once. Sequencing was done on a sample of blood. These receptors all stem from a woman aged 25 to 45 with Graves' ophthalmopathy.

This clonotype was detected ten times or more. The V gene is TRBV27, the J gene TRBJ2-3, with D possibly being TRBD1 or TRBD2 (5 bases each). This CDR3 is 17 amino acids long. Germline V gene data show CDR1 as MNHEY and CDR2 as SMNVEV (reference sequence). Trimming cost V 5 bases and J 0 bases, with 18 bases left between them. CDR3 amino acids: CASSALGESDSTDTQYF. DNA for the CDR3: TGTGCCAGCAGTGCGCTGGGGGAAAGCGATAGCACAGATACGCAGTATTTT.

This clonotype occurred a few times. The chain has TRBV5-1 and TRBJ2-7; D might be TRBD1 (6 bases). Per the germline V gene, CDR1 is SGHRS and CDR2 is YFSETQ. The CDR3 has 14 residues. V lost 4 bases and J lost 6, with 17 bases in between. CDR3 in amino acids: CASSPPDRIGEQYF. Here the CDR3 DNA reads TGCGCCAGCAGCCCACCCGACAGGATTGGCGAGCAGTACTTC. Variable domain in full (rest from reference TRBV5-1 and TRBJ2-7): KAGVTQTPRYLIKTRGQQVTLSCSPISGHRSVSWYQQTPGQGLQFLFEYFSETQRNKGNFPGRFSGRQFSNSRSEMNVSTLELGDSALYLCASSPPDRIGEQYFGPGTRLTVT.

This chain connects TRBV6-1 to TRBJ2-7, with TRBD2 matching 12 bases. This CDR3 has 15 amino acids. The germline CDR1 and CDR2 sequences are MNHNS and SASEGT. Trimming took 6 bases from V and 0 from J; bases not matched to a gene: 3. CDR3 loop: CASRMTSGSSYEQYF. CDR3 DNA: TGTGCCAGCAGGATGACTAGCGGGAGCTCCTACGAGCAGTACTTC.

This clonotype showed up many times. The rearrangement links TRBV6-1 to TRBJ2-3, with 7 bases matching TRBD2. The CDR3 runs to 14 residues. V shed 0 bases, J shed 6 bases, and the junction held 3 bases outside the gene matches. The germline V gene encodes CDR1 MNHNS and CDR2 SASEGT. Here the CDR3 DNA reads TGTGCCAGCAGTGAAGCACTAGCGAGCGATACGCAGTATTTT. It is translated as CASSEALASDTQYF.

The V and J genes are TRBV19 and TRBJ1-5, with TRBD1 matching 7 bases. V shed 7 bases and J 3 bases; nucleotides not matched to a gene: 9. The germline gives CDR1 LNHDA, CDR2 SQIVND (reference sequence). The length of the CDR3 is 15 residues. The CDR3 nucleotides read TGTGCCAGTACGAAATCGGGACAGCTCAATCAGCCCCAGCATTTT. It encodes CASTKSGQLNQPQHF. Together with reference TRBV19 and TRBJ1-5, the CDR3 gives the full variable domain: DGGITQSPKYLFRKEGQNVTLSCEQNLNHDAMYWYRQDPGQGLRLIYYSQIVNDFQKGDIAEGYSVSREKKESFPLTVTSAQKNPTAFYLCASTKSGQLNQPQHFGDGTRLSIL.

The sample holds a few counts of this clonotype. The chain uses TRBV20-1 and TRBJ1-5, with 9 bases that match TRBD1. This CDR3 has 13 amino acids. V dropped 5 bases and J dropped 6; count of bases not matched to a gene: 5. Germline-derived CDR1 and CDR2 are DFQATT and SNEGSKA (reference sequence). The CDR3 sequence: CSAPGTGSQPQHF. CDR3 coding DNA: TGCAGTGCTCCCGGGACAGGGAGTCAGCCCCAGCATTTT.

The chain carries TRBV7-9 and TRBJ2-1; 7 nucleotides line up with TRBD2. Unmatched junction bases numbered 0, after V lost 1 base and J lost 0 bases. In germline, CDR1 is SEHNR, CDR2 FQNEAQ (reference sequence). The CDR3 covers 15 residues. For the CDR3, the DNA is TGTGCCAGCAGCTTAGGGGACTACTCCTACAATGAGCAGTTCTTC. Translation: CASSLGDYSYNEQFF.

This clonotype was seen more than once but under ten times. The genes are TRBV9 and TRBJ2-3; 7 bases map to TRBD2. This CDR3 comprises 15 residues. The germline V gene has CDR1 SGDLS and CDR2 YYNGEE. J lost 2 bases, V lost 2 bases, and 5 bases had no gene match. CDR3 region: CASSVRAGITDTQYF. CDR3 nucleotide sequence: TGTGCCAGCAGCGTGAGAGCGGGAATCACAGATACGCAGTATTTT.

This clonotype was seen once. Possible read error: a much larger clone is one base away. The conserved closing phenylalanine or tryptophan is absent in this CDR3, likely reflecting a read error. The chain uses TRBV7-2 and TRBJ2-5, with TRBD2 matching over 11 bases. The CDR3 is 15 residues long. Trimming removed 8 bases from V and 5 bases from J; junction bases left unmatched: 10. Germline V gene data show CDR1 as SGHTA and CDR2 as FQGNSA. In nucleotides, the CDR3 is TGTGCCAGCTCCCCTACTAGCGGGAGTACGGAGACCCAGTACCTC. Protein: CASSPTSGSTETQYL.

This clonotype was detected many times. The CDR3 region is CASSLGGFPDTQYF. Written as DNA, the CDR3 is TGCGCCAGCAGCTTGGGAGGCTTCCCAGATACGCAGTATTTT. This chain links TRBV5-1 with TRBJ2-3, with unresolved D. V shed 0 bases and J shed 4 bases, with 9 bases lying between them. This CDR3 spans 14 amino acids. CDR1 and CDR2 (germline): SGHRS, YFSETQ. The full variable domain, in which reference TRBV5-1 and TRBJ2-3 provide the parts outside the CDR3, is KAGVTQTPRYLIKTRGQQVTLSCSPISGHRSVSWYQQTPGQGLQFLFEYFSETQRNKGNFPGRFSGRQFSNSRSEMNVSTLELGDSALYLCASSLGGFPDTQYFGPGTRLTVL.

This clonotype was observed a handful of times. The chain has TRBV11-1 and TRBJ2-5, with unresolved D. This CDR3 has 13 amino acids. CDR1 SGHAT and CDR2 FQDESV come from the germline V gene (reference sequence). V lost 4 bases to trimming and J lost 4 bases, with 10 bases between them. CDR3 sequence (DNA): TGTGCCAGCAGCTCAATTTCTAGAGAGACCCAGTACTTC. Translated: CASSSISRETQYF.

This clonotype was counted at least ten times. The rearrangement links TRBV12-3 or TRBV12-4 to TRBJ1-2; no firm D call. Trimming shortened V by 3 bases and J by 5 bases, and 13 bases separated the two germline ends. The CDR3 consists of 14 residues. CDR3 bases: TGTGCCAGCAGTTTCTCAGCGGAGACGTATGGCTACACCTTC. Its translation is CASSFSAETYGYTF.

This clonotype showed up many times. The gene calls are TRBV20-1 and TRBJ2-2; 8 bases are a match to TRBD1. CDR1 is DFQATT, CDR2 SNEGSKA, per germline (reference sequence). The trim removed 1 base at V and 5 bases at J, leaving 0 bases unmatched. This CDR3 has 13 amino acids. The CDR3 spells CSARGQGTGELFF. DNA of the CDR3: TGCAGTGCTAGAGGACAGGGGACCGGGGAGCTGTTTTTT.

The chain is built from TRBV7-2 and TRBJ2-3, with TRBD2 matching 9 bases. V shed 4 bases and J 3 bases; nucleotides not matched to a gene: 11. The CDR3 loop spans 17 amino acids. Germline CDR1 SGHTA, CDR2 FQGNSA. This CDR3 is CASSSLPLAGATDTQYF. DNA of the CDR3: TGTGCCAGCAGCTCACTTCCTTTAGCGGGAGCGACAGATACGCAGTATTTT. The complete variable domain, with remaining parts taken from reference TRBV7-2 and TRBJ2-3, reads GAGVSQSPSNKVTEKGKDVELRCDPISGHTALYWYRQSLGQGLEFLIYFQGNSAPDKSGLPSDRFSAERTGGSVSTLTIQRTQQEDSAVYLCASSSLPLAGATDTQYFGPGTRLTVL.

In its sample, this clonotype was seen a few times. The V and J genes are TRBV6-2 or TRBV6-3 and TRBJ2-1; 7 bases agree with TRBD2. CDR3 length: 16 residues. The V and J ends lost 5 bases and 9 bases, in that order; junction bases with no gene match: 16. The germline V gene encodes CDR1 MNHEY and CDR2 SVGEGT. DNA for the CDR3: TGTGCCAGCAGTCGGCCCTCCGCGGGAGCAATGGGTGAGCAGTTCTTC. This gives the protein CASSRPSAGAMGEQFF.

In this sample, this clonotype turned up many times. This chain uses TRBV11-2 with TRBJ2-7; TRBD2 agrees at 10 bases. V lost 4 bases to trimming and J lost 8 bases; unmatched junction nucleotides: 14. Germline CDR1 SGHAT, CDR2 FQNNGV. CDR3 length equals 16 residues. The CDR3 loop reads CASSSIWTYSGRKQYF. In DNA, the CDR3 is TGTGCCAGCAGCTCAATATGGACCTATAGCGGGAGGAAGCAGTACTTC.

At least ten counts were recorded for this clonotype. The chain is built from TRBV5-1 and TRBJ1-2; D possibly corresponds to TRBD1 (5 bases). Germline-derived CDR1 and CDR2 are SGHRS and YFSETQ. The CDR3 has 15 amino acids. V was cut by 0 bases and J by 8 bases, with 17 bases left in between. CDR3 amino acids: CASSLAGGDGMGYTF. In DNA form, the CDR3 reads TGCGCCAGCAGCTTGGCTGGCGGGGACGGTATGGGCTACACCTTC. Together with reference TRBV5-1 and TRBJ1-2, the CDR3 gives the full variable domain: KAGVTQTPRYLIKTRGQQVTLSCSPISGHRSVSWYQQTPGQGLQFLFEYFSETQRNKGNFPGRFSGRQFSNSRSEMNVSTLELGDSALYLCASSLAGGDGMGYTFGSGTRLTVV.